The rows below give T cell receptor beta chains drawn from one sample of a study of T-cell reconstitution after alpha-beta-depleted transplantation in children. A single record per CDR3 protein comes from TCRdb applying MiXCR to the PCR reads. The sample yields 450,000 to 500,000 distinct CDR3 sequences, approximately 12% seen once. The sample in question was PBMCs from the stem cell graft donor, obtained from the stem cell graft. The receptors originated from a human donor who donated a stem cell graft to a child with combined immunodeficiency. The CDR3 runs from the conserved cysteine through the conserved F or W. Fields, in order: J gene, D gene, V gene, CDR3 protein. D genes are given only for firm matches.

>TRBJ1-3|NA|TRBV28
CASTIRAVRGNTIYF
>TRBJ2-7|NA|TRBV20-1
CSASRGSTIYEQYF
>TRBJ1-3|NA|TRBV12-3/TRBV12-4
CATTSEVAGNTIYF
>TRBJ2-7|TRBD2|TRBV7-2
CASSPLGSGSYEQYF
>TRBJ2-3|NA|TRBV20-1
CSALYGADTQYF
>TRBJ2-1|TRBD2|TRBV5-1
CASGPSGRYNEQFF
>TRBJ2-7|TRBD1|TRBV3-1
CASSQIRGYYEQYF
>TRBJ2-2|NA|TRBV27
CASSLYNRQVTGELFF
>TRBJ2-7|NA|TRBV5-5
CASSLISAKTPGHHEQYF
>TRBJ2-7|TRBD1|TRBV12-3/TRBV12-4
CASSAEGTGLRYEQYF
>TRBJ2-2|NA|TRBV29-1
CSVEFAGPGELFF
>TRBJ2-1|TRBD2|TRBV7-7
CASSSLGTSEINEQFF
>TRBJ2-3|TRBD2|TRBV11-1
CASSLASGGDTQYF
>TRBJ2-6|TRBD1|TRBV18
CASSPDRGTDLPSGANVLTF
>TRBJ2-2|NA|TRBV7-6
CASSSGPPTDTGELFF
>TRBJ2-1|TRBD2|TRBV20-1
CSARVRRGALYNEQFF
>TRBJ1-1|NA|TRBV12-3/TRBV12-4
CASSPRRMNTEAFF
>TRBJ1-5|NA|TRBV12-3/TRBV12-4
CASSYGRGNQPQHF
>TRBJ2-1|NA|TRBV7-8
CASSLAGGQGSYNEQFF
>TRBJ2-7|TRBD1|TRBV7-2
CASTRPGQGYEQYF
>TRBJ1-3|NA|TRBV25-1
CASSEFFLDNTIYF
>TRBJ2-7|TRBD2|TRBV27
CASSLTPGLAGETYEQYF
>TRBJ2-5|NA|TRBV5-1
CASSFTGAEETQYF
>TRBJ1-2|TRBD1|TRBV11-2
CASSFPLPDRVTNYGYTF
>TRBJ2-7|NA|TRBV5-5
CASSLPAGSHEQYF
>TRBJ2-7|NA|TRBV5-1
CASSLALGFFDEQYF
>TRBJ2-7|NA|TRBV7-2
CASSLGGTEYEQYF
>TRBJ1-6|TRBD1|TRBV25-1
CASSGMPRQGSTLHF
>TRBJ2-3|TRBD2|TRBV5-1
CASSSLTSGTDTQYF
>TRBJ1-5|NA|TRBV2
CASRRWSNQPQHF
>TRBJ2-7|NA|TRBV30
CAWRRGRPGEQYF
>TRBJ1-5|NA|TRBV6-1
CASREQGGDQPQHF
>TRBJ2-7|NA|TRBV4-3
CASSQDGVVTSEQYF
>TRBJ2-1|NA|TRBV21-1
CASSKGGVDSNEQFF
>TRBJ1-6|NA|TRBV2
CASSPQENSPLHF
>TRBJ2-3|TRBD2|TRBV4-3
CASSQDWRGSTDTQYF
>TRBJ2-6|NA|TRBV24-1
CATSARSGANVLTF
>TRBJ2-1|NA|TRBV6-2/TRBV6-3
CASRLQGGGYNEQFF
>TRBJ1-1|TRBD1|TRBV20-1
CSAVKGAGWVTEAFF
>TRBJ2-1|NA|TRBV4-3
CASSQAGNTYNEQFF
>TRBJ1-1|NA|TRBV12-3/TRBV12-4
CASSPRSMNTEAFF
>TRBJ1-5|NA|TRBV27
CASSPTRRSANQPQHF
>TRBJ2-2|NA|TRBV2
CASSELGSPTGELFF
>TRBJ2-1|NA|TRBV30
CAWSEDRRNPEQFF